This record covers a single T cell receptor (beta chain). Which cohort a participant joined came from the clinical history participants gave. Study processing details: Amplified reference gene primers provided the basis for estimating nucleated cell counts. Repertoires were generated with immunoSEQ multiplex PCR, while TCRdb's copy carries only in-frame clones and drops some. Clone size and the V and J calls come from that table; the DNA yielded D and trimming. The table has approximately 150,000 clones, around 84% seen once. The data derive from a study of blood T cell repertoires in COVID-19. On the study more broadly: Both acute and convalescent COVID-19 samples were obtained from the United States, Italy and Spain. In each case, the material was cDNA or gDNA derived from T cells, B-cell-depleted T cells, or PBMCs.

The sequence was collected from a man in his forties or fifties who had recovered from COVID-19. Material for sequencing was PBMCs or T cells enriched from blood (not recorded which).

This CDR3 is CASSPWGGRKGYTF. CDR3 DNA sequence: TGTGCCAGCAGCCCGTGGGGGGGGCGGAAAGGCTACACCTTC. The V and J genes are TRBV7-3 and TRBJ1-2, with D maybe TRBD1 (6 bases). Trimming stripped 5 bases from V and 8 bases from J, with 18 bases between. Germline CDR1 reads SGHTA; CDR2 reads FQGTGA. This CDR3 comprises 14 residues.